These 16 T cell receptor beta chains came from one sample sequenced in a study of shared clonotypes between healthy human individuals (dated by TCRdb to the early 2020s). The library was made by the immunoSEQ multiplex PCR assay. The source is immuneACCESS, and TCRdb retained only in-frame sequences with V and J called. Part of the clones is not carried over; for the studies checked, unresolved V genes explain less than half of this, and the remainder is unexplained. A total of around 1,000,000 clones appear in this sample, around three quarters of them only once. 0.85% to 1% of the sample is held by the ten biggest clonotypes. The sample was memory CD4+ T cells from PBMCs. The sample's cell subset or site label, decoded: CD45RA-negative fraction. The receptors were sampled from a man aged 18 to 30 in good health. Some clones in this sample may be carry-over from other donors' samples.

V is TRBV4-2 and J is TRBJ2-2, with 8 bases matching TRBD2. The CDR3 extends over 15 amino acids. The V and J ends lost 4 bases and 4 bases, in that order; junction bases with no gene match: 5. Germline loops: CDR1 LGHNA, CDR2 YNFKEQ. The CDR3 coding sequence is TGTGCCAGCAGCCGTGGACTAGCCGGCACCGGGGAGCTGTTTTTT. The encoded protein is CASSRGLAGTGELFF.

V usage is TRBV28 and J usage is TRBJ2-5; 13 positions match TRBD2. The germline CDR1 and CDR2 sequences are MDHEN and SYDVKM. V lost 4 bases to trimming and J lost 4 bases; unmatched junction nucleotides: 6. This CDR3 is 16 amino acids long. Written as DNA, the CDR3 is TGTGCCAGCAGTTCCCCTGGACTAGCGGGAGCAGAGACCCAGTACTTC. It encodes CASSSPGLAGAETQYF.

V usage is TRBV6-5 and J usage is TRBJ1-1, with D possibly matching TRBD1 (6 bases). Germline V gene sequence: CDR1 MNHEY, CDR2 SVGAGI. V gave up 1 base and J gave up 4 bases, with 16 bases separating them. CDR3 length: 16 amino acids. The CDR3 DNA reads TGTGCCAGCAGTTACTTGCGGGGGGGGCGATCCACTGAAGCTTTCTTT. This encodes CASSYLRGGRSTEAFF.

The chain couples TRBV19 to TRBJ2-3, with 8 bases identical to TRBD1. Trimming cost V 7 bases and J 3 bases; bases outside gene matches: 9. The CDR3 covers 15 residues. The germline CDR1 and CDR2 sequences are LNHDA and SQIVND (reference sequence). Written as DNA, the CDR3 is TGTGCCAGTAACTGGGGACAGGCGGTTACAGATACGCAGTATTTT. It specifies CASNWGQAVTDTQYF. Full variable domain (rest looked up from reference TRBV19 and TRBJ2-3): DGGITQSPKYLFRKEGQNVTLSCEQNLNHDAMYWYRQDPGQGLRLIYYSQIVNDFQKGDIAEGYSVSREKKESFPLTVTSAQKNPTAFYLCASNWGQAVTDTQYFGPGTRLTVL.

The J gene is TRBJ2-2, the V gene TRBV10-1; possibly TRBD2 for D (6 bases). The V end was cut by 3 bases, the J end by 3 bases, with 11 bases between. CDR1 and CDR2 from the germline V gene are WNHNN and SYGVQD (reference sequence). The CDR3 is made up of 15 amino acids. In DNA, the CDR3 is TGCGCCAGCAGTGATCCCGGGAGAGACACCGGGGAGCTGTTTTTT. Translated: CASSDPGRDTGELFF.

This rearrangement joins TRBV6-1 to TRBJ1-4; D is unresolved. The CDR3 is made up of 15 amino acids. The V gene lost 0 bases and the J gene lost 6 bases, with 11 bases spanning the gap. Germline CDR1 is MNHNS and CDR2 is SASEGT. The chain's CDR3 is CASSEAFGGHEKLFF. In DNA form, the CDR3 reads TGTGCCAGCAGTGAAGCCTTTGGAGGGCATGAAAAACTGTTTTTT.

This clone appeared a few times. The V call is TRBV6-4, the J call TRBJ2-1; 7 bases are shared with TRBD2. V lost 2 bases and J lost 6; bases outside the gene matches: 4. Germline lookup yields CDR1 MRHNA and CDR2 SNTAGT. The CDR3 runs 14 residues. CDR3 sequence: CASSDGWEGNEQFF. The DNA of the CDR3 is TGTGCCAGCAGTGACGGGTGGGAGGGCAATGAGCAGTTCTTC.

V and J are TRBV7-3 and TRBJ2-2; no clear D. The CDR3 totals 13 residues. In germline, CDR1 is SGHTA, CDR2 FQGTGA. V was shortened by 3 bases and J by 5 bases, with 7 bases between the two germline ends. The CDR3 loop reads CASSFTETGELFF. The CDR3 DNA follows: TGTGCCAGCAGCTTTACAGAGACCGGGGAGCTGTTTTTT.

This clone was observed a handful of times. This sequence joins TRBV19 and TRBJ2-2, with D maybe TRBD2 (6 bases). The V gene lost 4 bases and the J gene lost 2 bases, with 11 bases spanning the gap. The germline V gene has CDR1 LNHDA and CDR2 SQIVND (reference sequence). This CDR3 is 15 amino acids long. The DNA of the CDR3 is TGTGCCAGTAGTAAGGGTAGCGGCAACACCGGGGAGCTGTTTTTT. This codes for CASSKGSGNTGELFF.

The gene calls are TRBV15 and TRBJ2-7, with D perhaps being TRBD1 or TRBD2 (5 bases each). V was trimmed by 0 bases and J by 7 bases, leaving 16 bases between them. The CDR3 length is 15 residues. Germline loops: CDR1 LNHNV, CDR2 YYDKDF (reference sequence). This CDR3 reads CATSRDTGRGREQYF. CDR3 nucleotides: TGTGCCACCAGCAGAGATACTGGAAGGGGACGGGAGCAGTACTTC.

The CDR3 region has the DNA TGTGCCGGGGGCAGAATTTCAGATACGCAGTATTTT. Amino acids: CAGGRISDTQYF. V gene TRBV6-1 combines with J gene TRBJ2-3, with a possible D match to TRBD1 (6 bases). The CDR3 sequence is 12 residues long. V was clipped by 11 bases and J by 4 bases, with 13 bases between them. Germline-derived CDR1 and CDR2 are MNHNS and SASEGT.

With regard to this clone: A much larger clonotype is one base distant, so this may be a read error. J is TRBJ1-2 and V is TRBV5-6; D uncertain. From germline, CDR1 is SGHDT and CDR2 YYEEEE. The CDR3 sequence is 12 residues long. Here the CDR3 DNA reads TGTTCCAGCAGCCGATTTAGCTATGGCTACACCTTC. It specifies CSSSRFSYGYTF.

The chain combines TRBV25-1 with TRBJ2-3; no reliable D call. Per the germline V gene, CDR1 is MGHDK and CDR2 is SYGVNS. V lost 3 bases, J lost 4 bases, and 8 bases lay in between. This CDR3 is built from 13 residues. The CDR3 spells CASSDPPADTQYF. The CDR3 DNA reads TGTGCCAGCAGTGATCCCCCGGCAGATACGCAGTATTTT.

The chain is built from TRBV5-5 and TRBJ2-1; possibly TRBD1 or TRBD2 for D (5 bases each). Germline assignment: CDR1 SGHKS and CDR2 YYEKEE (reference sequence). This CDR3 contains 15 residues. With 4 bases removed from V and 2 bases from J, the gap between germline ends came to 13 bases. The CDR3 here is CASSISGTAYNEQFF. CDR3 bases: TGTGCCAGCAGCATTTCCGGGACGGCCTACAATGAGCAGTTCTTC.

This clone has only one observation. This chain links TRBV6-5 with TRBJ2-5; 7 bases match TRBD1. This CDR3 is built from 13 residues. Trimming removed 5 bases from V and 3 bases from J; junction bases left unmatched: 3. Germline-derived CDR1 and CDR2 are MNHEY and SVGAGI. The CDR3, as DNA: TGTGCCAGCAGTAGGGGACAGAAAGAGACCCAGTACTTC. It is translated as CASSRGQKETQYF.

The CDR3 loop is CASSAKRREGYTF. For the CDR3, the DNA is TGTGCCAGCAGCGCCAAAAGGAGGGAGGGCTACACCTTC. The V call is TRBV21-1, the J call TRBJ1-2. TRBV21-1 has pseudogene status. The CDR3 is made up of 13 amino acids.